This record looks at one T cell receptor (beta chain) sequence and its context. Its target is unknown. The record originates from a study of T cell responses to AZD1222 COVID-19 vaccine. Sequencing used immunoSEQ multiplex PCR; TCRdb keeps in-frame clones, though not all of them. The sample contains about 220,000 clones, about 93% of which appear only once. General study findings and limits: Spike-specific TCR breadth rose after two AZD1222 doses, and depth rose as well.

This sequence originates from an adult in good health. This specimen consisted of peripheral blood, obtained on day 0 of MenACWY control vaccination.

This CDR3 is CASSPRPGLNTEAFF. In DNA form, the CDR3 reads TGTGCCAGCTCACCACGGCCGGGGTTGAACACTGAAGCTTTCTTT. The J gene is TRBJ1-1, the V gene TRBV18, with unresolved D. The CDR3 has 15 residues. From germline, CDR1 is KGHSH and CDR2 LQKENI. The germline V and J ends were trimmed by 1 base and 0 bases, with 9 bases remaining between them. The entire variable domain, with the rest obtained from reference TRBV18 and TRBJ1-1, is as follows: NAGVMQNPRHLVRRRGQEARLRCSPMKGHSHVYWYRQLPEEGLKFMVYLQKENIIDESGMPKERFSAEFPKEGPSILRIQQVVRGDSAAYFCASSPRPGLNTEAFFGQGTRLTVV.